The next 21 T cell receptor beta chains were all read from a single sample in a study of OX40 agonist ivuxolimab in advanced cancers. Receptor libraries were prepared by the immunoSEQ multiplex PCR assay. Sourced from immuneACCESS, this table was stored by TCRdb with only in-frame sequences that have V and J called. A share of the clones is absent; for the studies checked, an unresolved V gene accounts for under half, and the remainder has no known explanation. Recorded for this sample are more than 100,000 clones; roughly nine tenths of them occurred a single time. The ten biggest clones cover approximately 0.55% of the sample. The source material was CD4+ or CD8+ T cells sorted from blood, sampled in a trial of the OX40 agonist ivuxolimab. The receptors come from an adult with an advanced solid tumor such as melanoma, head and neck, liver or kidney cancer.

The V call is TRBV5-1, the J call TRBJ1-2; 7 nucleotides agree with TRBD1. Looked up from germline, CDR1 is SGHRS and CDR2 is YFSETQ. The CDR3 length is 14 residues. J gave up 3 bases and V 5 bases, and 7 bases lay outside the gene matches. CDR3 region: CASRSRQGDYGYTF. The CDR3 nucleotides read TGCGCCAGCAGGTCTCGACAGGGAGACTATGGCTACACCTTC. Full variable domain (remainder filled in from reference TRBV5-1 and TRBJ1-2): KAGVTQTPRYLIKTRGQQVTLSCSPISGHRSVSWYQQTPGQGLQFLFEYFSETQRNKGNFPGRFSGRQFSNSRSEMNVSTLELGDSALYLCASRSRQGDYGYTFGSGTRLTVV.

The V and J genes are TRBV7-8 and TRBJ2-5, with D possibly being TRBD1 (6 bases). V was pared by 1 base and J by 11 bases, with 11 bases between. This CDR3 comprises 12 residues. Germline CDR1 reads SGHVS; CDR2 reads FQNEAQ. In DNA, the CDR3 is TGTGCCAGCAGCTTAGTTGCCCAGGGGCAGTACTTC. This translates into CASSLVAQGQYF.

The genes are TRBV7-9 and TRBJ1-1, with D uncertain. Trimming removed 6 bases at V and 3 bases at J, with 5 bases between. From germline, CDR1 is SEHNR and CDR2 FQNEAQ (reference sequence). This CDR3 is 11 amino acids long. The CDR3 sequence: CASRTDTEAFF. CDR3 DNA: TGTGCCAGCAGAACAGACACTGAAGCTTTCTTT.

This clone was seen just once. The chain has TRBV7-2 and TRBJ2-7; D ambiguous. The CDR3 consists of 13 residues. Germline assignment: CDR1 SGHTA and CDR2 FQGNSA. V lost 2 bases and J lost 9, with 14 bases in between. Written as DNA, the CDR3 is TGTGCCAGCAGCTTATTCCACCCGATGGGGCAGTACTTC. This gives the protein CASSLFHPMGQYF.

The V gene is TRBV4-3, the J gene TRBJ1-3, with unresolved D. Trimming cost V 2 bases and J 4 bases, with 3 bases left between them. Germline V gives CDR1 LGHNA, CDR2 YSLEER. The CDR3 is made up of 12 amino acids. The CDR3 coding sequence is TGCGCCAGCAGCCAATCGGGAAACACCATATATTTT. It translates to CASSQSGNTIYF.

The chain has TRBV7-2 and TRBJ2-5; perhaps TRBD2 as D (6 bases). The CDR3 runs to 15 residues. Germline V gene data show CDR1 as SGHTA and CDR2 as FQGNSA. Trimming removed 4 bases from V and 2 bases from J, with 14 bases in between. The CDR3 DNA reads TGTGCCAGCAGCTCGGGGACTCTGACACAAGAGACCCAGTACTTC. Encoded protein: CASSSGTLTQETQYF.

This chain uses TRBV5-3 with TRBJ2-3; D call uncertain. TRBV5-3 is sorted into the ORF group, with uncertain function. The CDR3 has 15 residues. Trimming removed 1 base at V and 0 bases at J, with 9 bases between. CDR3 residues: CARSLLGFSTDTQYF. As DNA, the CDR3 is TGTGCCAGAAGCTTGCTTGGTTTTAGCACAGATACGCAGTATTTT.

V usage is TRBV5-6 and J usage is TRBJ1-2, with D perhaps TRBD1 (6 bases). Between the trimmed V and J ends, which lost 0 bases and 5 bases, there was a span of 20 bases. The length of the CDR3 is 17 residues. Per the germline V gene, CDR1 is SGHDT and CDR2 is YYEEEE. The CDR3 spells CASSLVGGRTGNYGYTF. CDR3 nucleotides: TGTGCCAGCAGCTTGGTGGGGGGCCGTACAGGGAATTATGGCTACACCTTC.

The DNA of the CDR3 is TGTGCCAGCAGCTCCCTTGGGGGGGGCGGGTACGAGCAGTACTTC. Residues: CASSSLGGGGYEQYF. This chain connects TRBV7-8 to TRBJ2-7, with D perhaps matching TRBD2 (7 bases). Germline lookup yields CDR1 SGHVS and CDR2 FQNEAQ. The V and J ends lost 4 bases and 4 bases respectively, with 17 bases between them. The CDR3 runs to 15 residues.

This clone showed up just once. The J gene is TRBJ1-2, the V gene TRBV28; 10 bases are shared with TRBD1. V was clipped by 10 bases and J by 2 bases; unmatched bases: 4. The CDR3 runs 13 residues. Germline CDR1 reads MDHEN; CDR2 reads SYDVKM. Here the CDR3 reads CAIRTGGNYGYTF. CDR3 sequence (DNA): TGTGCCATCCGGACAGGGGGGAACTATGGCTACACCTTC.

This clone has only one observation. The gene calls are TRBV28 and TRBJ2-7, with D tentatively TRBD1 (6 bases). This CDR3 has 15 residues. CDR1 is MDHEN, CDR2 SYDVKM, per germline. V was shortened by 8 bases and J by 2 bases, with 19 bases between the two germline ends. The chain's CDR3 is CASLSSQGTPYEQYF. DNA of the CDR3: TGTGCCAGCCTTTCCTCGCAGGGGACCCCCTACGAGCAGTACTTC. Using reference TRBV28 and TRBJ2-7 for the parts outside the CDR3, the full variable domain is DVKVTQSSRYLVKRTGEKVFLECVQDMDHENMFWYRQDPGLGLRLIYFSYDVKMKEKGDIPEGYSVSREKKERFSLILESASTNQTSMYLCASLSSQGTPYEQYFGPGTRLTVT.

This rearrangement joins TRBV7-3 to TRBJ2-1; D perhaps matches TRBD2 (5 bases). CDR1 and CDR2 from the germline V gene are SGHTA and FQGTGA. This CDR3 spans 15 amino acids. Deletions cut 5 bases from V and 0 bases from J, with 11 bases between. CDR3 sequence reads: CASSLQGSSYNEQFF. The CDR3 nucleotides read TGTGCCAGCAGCCTCCAAGGGAGCTCCTACAATGAGCAGTTCTTC.

V gene TRBV4-1 combines with J gene TRBJ2-6; the match to TRBD2 covers 11 bases. V was clipped by 1 base and J by 2 bases; unmatched bases: 10. The CDR3 sequence is 20 residues long. Germline V gene lookup returns CDR1 MGHRA and CDR2 YSYEKL. The CDR3 region has the DNA TGCGCCAGCAGCCAAGCTGTAGCGGGGGGGCCTGGTGCTGGGGCCAACGTCCTGACTTTC. It specifies CASSQAVAGGPGAGANVLTF.

The chain is built from TRBV5-6 and TRBJ1-1, with D possibly TRBD1 on 5 matching bases. From germline, CDR1 is SGHDT and CDR2 YYEEEE. The V gene lost 4 bases and the J gene lost 7 bases, with 11 bases spanning the gap. The CDR3 contains 12 residues. This chain's CDR3 is CASSLGRGEAFF. CDR3 bases: TGTGCCAGCAGCCTGGGACGGGGTGAAGCTTTCTTT.

This sequence joins TRBV5-8 and TRBJ2-7, with D perhaps TRBD1 (6 bases). V lost 2 bases and J 9 bases, leaving 12 bases between the germline ends. Germline V gene data show CDR1 as SGHTS and CDR2 as YDEGEE. The CDR3 is made up of 12 amino acids. The CDR3 is CASSFPGAGQYF. CDR3 nucleotide sequence: TGTGCCAGCAGCTTCCCAGGGGCAGGGCAGTACTTC.

The chain has TRBV2 and TRBJ2-1, with 7 bases that match TRBD1. The trim removed 3 bases at V and 4 bases at J, leaving 3 bases unmatched. The CDR3 runs 14 residues. Germline loops: CDR1 SNHLY, CDR2 FYNNEI. The CDR3 coding sequence is TGTGCCAGCAGTGAGAACAGGGGATACAATGAGCAGTTCTTC. Amino acids: CASSENRGYNEQFF.

This clone was seen a handful of times. The chain links TRBV27 to TRBJ1-6; 7 bases map to TRBD1. In germline, CDR1 is MNHEY, CDR2 SMNVEV (reference sequence). The CDR3 runs to 12 residues. J was trimmed by 10 bases and V by 7 bases; bases with no gene match: 4. The CDR3 bases are TGTGCCAGCACCGACAGGGACTCACCCCTCCACTTT. Residues: CASTDRDSPLHF.

This chain connects TRBV7-9 to TRBJ2-5, with D uncertain. Germline V lookup: CDR1 SEHNR, CDR2 FQNEAQ (reference sequence). This CDR3 spans 15 amino acids. The germline V and J ends were trimmed by 5 bases and 5 bases, with 18 bases remaining between them. The CDR3 DNA sequence: TGTGCCAGCAGCGCCTACAGAGGAGAGTTCGAGACCCAGTACTTC. It codes for CASSAYRGEFETQYF.

In its sample, this clone was seen once. V is TRBV7-2 and J is TRBJ1-1, with 7 positions matching TRBD1. V dropped 2 bases and J dropped 1; count of bases not matched to a gene: 1. Germline V gives CDR1 SGHTA, CDR2 FQGNSA. This CDR3 is 14 amino acids long. CDR3 nucleotide sequence: TGTGCCAGCAGCTTACGACAGGGGAACACTGAAGCTTTCTTT. Translation gives CASSLRQGNTEAFF.

V is TRBV6-1 and J is TRBJ2-7, with D perhaps matching TRBD1 or TRBD2 (5 bases each). The germline V and J ends were trimmed by 3 bases and 6 bases, with 12 bases remaining between them. In germline, CDR1 is MNHNS, CDR2 SASEGT. The CDR3 sequence is 13 residues long. The CDR3 coding sequence is TGTGCCAGCAGTGATCAGGGTGGGAGCGAGCAGTACTTC. It codes for CASSDQGGSEQYF.

The rearrangement links TRBV6-6 to TRBJ2-5; the D gene is possibly TRBD2 (6 bases). Per germline, CDR1 MNHNY and CDR2 SVGAGI (reference sequence). Trimming pared 2 bases from V and 5 bases from J, leaving 12 bases between. The CDR3 covers 14 residues. The CDR3 DNA reads TGTGCCAGCAGTTACGGAGGGCTAGTCGAGACCCAGTACTTC. Protein sequence: CASSYGGLVETQYF.